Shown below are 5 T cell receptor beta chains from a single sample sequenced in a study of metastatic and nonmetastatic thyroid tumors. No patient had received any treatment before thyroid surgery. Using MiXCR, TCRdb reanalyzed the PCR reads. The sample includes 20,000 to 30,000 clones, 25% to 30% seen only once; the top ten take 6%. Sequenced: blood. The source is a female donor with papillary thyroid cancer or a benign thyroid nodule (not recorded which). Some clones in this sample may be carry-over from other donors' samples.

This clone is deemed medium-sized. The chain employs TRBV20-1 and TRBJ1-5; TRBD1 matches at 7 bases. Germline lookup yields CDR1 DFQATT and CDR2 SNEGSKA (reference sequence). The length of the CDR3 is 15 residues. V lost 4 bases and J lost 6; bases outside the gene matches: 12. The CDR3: CSAIGQEGRSQPQHF. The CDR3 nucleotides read TGCAGTGCTATAGGACAGGAAGGTCGGAGTCAGCCCCAGCATTTT.

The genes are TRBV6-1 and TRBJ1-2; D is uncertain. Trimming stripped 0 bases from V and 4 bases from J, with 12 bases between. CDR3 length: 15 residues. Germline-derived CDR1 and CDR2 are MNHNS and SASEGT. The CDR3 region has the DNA TGTGCCAGCAGTGAAGCATCACAAGGACGCTATGGCTACACCTTC. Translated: CASSEASQGRYGYTF.

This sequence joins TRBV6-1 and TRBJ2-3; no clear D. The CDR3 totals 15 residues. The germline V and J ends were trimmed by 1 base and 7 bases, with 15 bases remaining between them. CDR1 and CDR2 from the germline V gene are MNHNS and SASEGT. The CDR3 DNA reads TGTGCCAGCAGTGAAGTCTCGTCGAAGACATATACGCAGTATTTT. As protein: CASSEVSSKTYTQYF.

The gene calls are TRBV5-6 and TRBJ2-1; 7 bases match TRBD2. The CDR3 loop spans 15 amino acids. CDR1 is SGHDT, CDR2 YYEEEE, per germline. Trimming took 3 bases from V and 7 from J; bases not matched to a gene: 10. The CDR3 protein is CASSWAPIGRNEQFF. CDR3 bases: TGTGCCAGCAGCTGGGCGCCTATCGGGAGGAATGAGCAGTTCTTC.

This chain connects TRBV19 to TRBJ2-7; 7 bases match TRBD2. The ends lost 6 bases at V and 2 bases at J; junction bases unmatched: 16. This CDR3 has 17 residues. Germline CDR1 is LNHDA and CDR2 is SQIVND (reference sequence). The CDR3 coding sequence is TGTGCCAGTAGCCGAACTAGCGTGAGTTGGAACCCCTACGAGCAGTACTTC. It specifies CASSRTSVSWNPYEQYF. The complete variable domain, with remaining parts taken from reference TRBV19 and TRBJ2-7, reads DGGITQSPKYLFRKEGQNVTLSCEQNLNHDAMYWYRQDPGQGLRLIYYSQIVNDFQKGDIAEGYSVSREKKESFPLTVTSAQKNPTAFYLCASSRTSVSWNPYEQYFGPGTRLTVT.